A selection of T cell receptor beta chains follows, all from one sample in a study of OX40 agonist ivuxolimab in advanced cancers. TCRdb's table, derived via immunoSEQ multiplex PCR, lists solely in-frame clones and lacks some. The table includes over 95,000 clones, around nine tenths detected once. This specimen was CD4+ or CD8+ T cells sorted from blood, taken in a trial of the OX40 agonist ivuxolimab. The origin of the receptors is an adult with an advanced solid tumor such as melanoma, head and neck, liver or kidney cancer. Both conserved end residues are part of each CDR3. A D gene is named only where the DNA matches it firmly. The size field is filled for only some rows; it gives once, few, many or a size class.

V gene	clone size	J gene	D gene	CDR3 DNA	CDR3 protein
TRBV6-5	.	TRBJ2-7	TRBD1	TGTGCCAGCAGCCGCAGTAGGACAGGCCCCTACGAGCAGTACTTC	CASSRSRTGPYEQYF
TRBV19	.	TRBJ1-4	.	TGTGCCAGTAGTCTCCAGGCGAGGGGGAGACAACTGTTTTTT	CASSLQARGRQLFF
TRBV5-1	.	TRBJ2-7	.	TGCGCCAGCAGCCCCCGATTAAGCTCCTACGAGCAGTACTTC	CASSPRLSSYEQYF
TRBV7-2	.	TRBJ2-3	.	TGTGCCAGCAGCTTTCAGTCGGGGCCAGATACGCAGTATTTT	CASSFQSGPDTQYF
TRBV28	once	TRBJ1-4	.	TGTGCCAGCATGGATGTTACGGCTAATGAAAAACTGTTTTTT	CASMDVTANEKLFF
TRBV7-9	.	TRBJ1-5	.	TGTGCCAGCAGCCTCGGCGATCAGCCCCAGCATTTT	CASSLGDQPQHF
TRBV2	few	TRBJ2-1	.	TGTGCCAGCAGCTACAGGTTCAATGAGCAGTTCTTC	CASSYRFNEQFF
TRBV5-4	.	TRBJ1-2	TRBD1	TGTGCCAGCAGCTTGGACAGGGGGAACTATGGCTACACCTTC	CASSLDRGNYGYTF
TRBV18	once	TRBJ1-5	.	TGTGCCAGCTCACCTGGCAGGGATCAGCCCCAGCATTTT	CASSPGRDQPQHF
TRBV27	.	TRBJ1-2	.	TGTGCCAGCAGGGCAACAGGTGGCTATGGCTACACCTTC	CASRATGGYGYTF
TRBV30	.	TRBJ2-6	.	TGTGCCTGGAGCAGGGAAAACGCTGGGGCCAACGTCCTGACTTTC	CAWSRENAGANVLTF
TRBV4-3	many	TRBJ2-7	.	TGCGCCAGCAGCCAAGCGAGGGTGGGCGAGCAGTACTTC	CASSQARVGEQYF
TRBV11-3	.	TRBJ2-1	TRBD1	TGTGCCAGCAGTCTCCAGGGGGCTGCTATCGAGCAGTTCTTC	CASSLQGAAIEQFF
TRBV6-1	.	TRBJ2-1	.	TGTGCCAGCAGTGAAACTGCGGGGGCTCAGTATGAGCAGTTCTTC	CASSETAGAQYEQFF
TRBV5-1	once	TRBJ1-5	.	TGCGCCAGCACCGACGCGCCGGATCAGCCCCAGCATTTT	CASTDAPDQPQHF
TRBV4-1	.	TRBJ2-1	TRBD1	TGCGCCAGCAGCCAAATTACCGGGACAGGACCCAATGAGCAGTTCTTC	CASSQITGTGPNEQFF
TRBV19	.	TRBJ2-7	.	TGTGCCAGTAGTGATAGGGAAAGGCAGTACTTC	CASSDRERQYF
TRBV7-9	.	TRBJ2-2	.	TGTGCCAGCAGCTACCGCAGGGGTTCCGGGGAGCTGTTTTTT	CASSYRRGSGELFF
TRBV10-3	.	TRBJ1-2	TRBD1	TGTGCCATCAGTTTCAGGGGGGATGGCTACACCTTC	CAISFRGDGYTF
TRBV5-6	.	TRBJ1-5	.	TGTGCCAGCAGCGGAAGGGGCAATCAGCCCCAGCATTTT	CASSGRGNQPQHF
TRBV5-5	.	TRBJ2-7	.	TGTGCCAGCAGCTTGGCGGATACCCTGGAGCAGTACTTC	CASSLADTLEQYF
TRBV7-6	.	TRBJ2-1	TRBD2	TGTGCCAGCAGCCCAATAGCGGGGGGTCACAATGAGCAGTTCTTC	CASSPIAGGHNEQFF
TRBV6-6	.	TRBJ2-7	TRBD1	TGTGCCAGCAGTTACACAGGGGGCTTCTCCTACGAGCAGTACTTC	CASSYTGGFSYEQYF
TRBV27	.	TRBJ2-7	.	TGTGCCAGCAGTTACGCCCTGACAGGCGTTAGGTCCTACGAGCAGTACTTC	CASSYALTGVRSYEQYF
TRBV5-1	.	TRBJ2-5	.	TGCGCCAGCAGCTTTGGGAAAGAGACCCAGTACTTC	CASSFGKETQYF
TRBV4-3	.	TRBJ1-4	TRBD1	TGCGCCAGCAGCCAAGAGGGACGGGACAGCTCTAATGAAAAACTGTTTTTT	CASSQEGRDSSNEKLFF
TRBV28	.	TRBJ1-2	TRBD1	TGTGCCAGCAGTTCCTCCGACAGGGACGATGGCTACACCTTC	CASSSSDRDDGYTF
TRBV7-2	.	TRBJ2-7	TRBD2	TGTGCCAGCACCCCTCCTAGCGGGGCCTATGAGCAGTACTTC	CASTPPSGAYEQYF
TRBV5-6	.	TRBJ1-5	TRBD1	TGTGCCAGCAGCGAACAGGGGACGTTTCAGCCCCAGCATTTT	CASSEQGTFQPQHF
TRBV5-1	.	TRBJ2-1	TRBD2	TGCGCCAGCAGCTTGGTTGCGGGGGGGCCCGGTAATGAGCAGTTCTTC	CASSLVAGGPGNEQFF
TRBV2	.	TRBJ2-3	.	TGTGCCAGCTTACTAGGGGAGAGCACAGATACGCAGTATTTT	CASLLGESTDTQYF
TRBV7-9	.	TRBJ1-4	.	TGTGCCAGCAGAAGGACAATTGCAACTAATGAAAAACTGTTTTTT	CASRRTIATNEKLFF
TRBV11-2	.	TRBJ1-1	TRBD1	TGTGCCAGCAGCAAGACAGGGCGGAACACTGAAGCTTTCTTT	CASSKTGRNTEAFF
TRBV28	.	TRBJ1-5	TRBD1	TGTGCCAGCACCAACATAGGGGGCCTCAGCAATCAGCCCCAGCATTTT	CASTNIGGLSNQPQHF
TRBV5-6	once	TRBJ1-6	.	TGTGCCAGCAGCCCCGGTAGCTCCTATAATTCACCCCTCCACTTT	CASSPGSSYNSPLHF
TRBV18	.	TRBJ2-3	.	TGTGCCAGCTCACCGCCATCTCAGGATACGCAGTATTTT	CASSPPSQDTQYF
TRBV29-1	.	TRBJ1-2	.	TGCAGCGTAGATACAGGGCTTGGCTACACCTTC	CSVDTGLGYTF
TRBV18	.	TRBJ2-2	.	TGTGCCAGCTCACCAAACAGGGTCACCGGGGAGCTGTTTTTT	CASSPNRVTGELFF
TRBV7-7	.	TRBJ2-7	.	TGTGCCAGCAGCTTAGCCTCTCCCGGGTTAGGGCCCCACGAGCAGTACTTC	CASSLASPGLGPHEQYF
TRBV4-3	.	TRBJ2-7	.	TGCGCCAGCAGCCAAGATACGGGGTCCTACGAGCAGTACTTC	CASSQDTGSYEQYF
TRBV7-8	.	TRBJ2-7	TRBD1	TGTGCCAGTAACAGGGGCTCCTACGAGCAGTACTTC	CASNRGSYEQYF
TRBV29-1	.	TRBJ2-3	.	TGCAGCGTTGACCCAGCTACAGATACGCAGTATTTT	CSVDPATDTQYF
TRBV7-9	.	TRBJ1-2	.	TGTGCCAGCAGCGGCGGTAGGGGTGCGGACTATGGCTACACCTTC	CASSGGRGADYGYTF
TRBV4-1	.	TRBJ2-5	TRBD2	TGCGCCAGCAGCCAACCACTAGCGGGGGGAGAGACCCAGTACTTC	CASSQPLAGGETQYF
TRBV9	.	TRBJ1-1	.	TGTGCCAGCAGCGTACGGGCGAACACTGAAGCTTTCTTT	CASSVRANTEAFF
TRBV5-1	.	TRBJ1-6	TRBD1	TGCGCCAGCAGCGAAGGGACAGCCAATCTTGTTAATTCACCCCTCCACTTT	CASSEGTANLVNSPLHF
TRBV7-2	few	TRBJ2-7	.	TGTGCCAGCAGCTCCCAGAGGGACTCCTACGAGCAGTACTTC	CASSSQRDSYEQYF
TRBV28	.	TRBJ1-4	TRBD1	TGTGCCAGCAGTACGCGGGACAGGCGGGAAAAACTGTTTTTT	CASSTRDRREKLFF
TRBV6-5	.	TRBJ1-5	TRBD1	TGTGCCAGCAGTTATTCTGGGACAGCAGTACAGCCCCAGCATTTT	CASSYSGTAVQPQHF
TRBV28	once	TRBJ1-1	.	TGTGCCAGCAGCTTGGGGGCGATGAACACTGAAGCTTTCTTT	CASSLGAMNTEAFF
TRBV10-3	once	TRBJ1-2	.	TGTGCCATCAGTGGGTTCCTGGCAGGGGCGAGGGGTGGCTACACCTTC	CAISGFLAGARGGYTF
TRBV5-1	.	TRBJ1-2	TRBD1	TGCGCCAGCAGCTTGGCGATAGGACAGGGGTATGGCTACACCTTC	CASSLAIGQGYGYTF
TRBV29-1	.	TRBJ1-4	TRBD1	TGCAGCGCGGGACAGTCCGATGAAAAACTGTTTTTT	CSAGQSDEKLFF
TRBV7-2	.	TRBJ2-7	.	TGTGCCAGCAGCTGGGCATACGAGCAGTACTTC	CASSWAYEQYF
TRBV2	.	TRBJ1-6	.	TGTGCCAGCAGCAGACAGAATAGTTCACCCCTCCACTTT	CASSRQNSSPLHF
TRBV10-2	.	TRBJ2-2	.	TGCGCCAGCAGTGATCACACCGGGACACCAGGAGGCGGGGAGCTGTTTTTT	CASSDHTGTPGGGELFF
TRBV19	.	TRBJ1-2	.	TGTGCCAGTAGGACCACAGGGTCCGCTAACTATGGCTACACCTTC	CASRTTGSANYGYTF
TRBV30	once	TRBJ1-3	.	TGTGCCTGGACCATCGCCGGCGGATACAGAAACACCATATATTTT	CAWTIAGGYRNTIYF
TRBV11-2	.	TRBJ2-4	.	TGTGCCAGCAGCTTAGTGAGAGGGAGTACGGCCAAAAACATTCAGTACTTC	CASSLVRGSTAKNIQYF